This TCR beta chain stems from a study of cytomegalovirus exposure and HLA in healthy donors. The germline V gene encodes CDR1 LNHDA and CDR2 SQIVND (reference sequence). Trimming cost V 0 bases and J 9 bases, with 14 bases left between them. This CDR3 contains 14 residues. Libraries were prepared by immunoSEQ multiplex PCR; TCRdb keeps only in-frame clonotypes and omits some of them. Of tens of thousands of clones in the sample, approximately 92% are singletons; the top ten hold roughly 5%. The specimen sequenced was PBMCs. This TCR was sampled from a man aged 18 to 30 in good health and CMV-seropositive. The chain uses TRBV19 and TRBJ1-1; D possibly corresponds to TRBD1 (5 bases). CDR3 loop: CASSIDLRRGKAFF. The CDR3 DNA reads TGTGCCAGTAGTATAGATTTGAGGAGGGGCAAAGCTTTCTTT.